The 3 T cell receptor beta chains presented below share a single source sample, sequenced in a study of radiotherapy plus CTLA-4 blockade in lung cancer. Generated by immunoSEQ multiplex PCR, the TCRdb table keeps only in-frame clones and is missing some. The table has more than 90,000 clones, 82% seen once. The sample here was peripheral blood, taken from a patient treated with radiotherapy plus ipilimumab. These receptors all stem from a human donor with non-small cell lung cancer that progressed on radiotherapy plus ipilimumab.

The count of this clone is one. The J gene is TRBJ2-3, the V gene TRBV28; perhaps TRBD1 as D (6 bases). Germline V gene data show CDR1 as MDHEN and CDR2 as SYDVKM. Trimming took 3 bases from V and 5 from J, leaving 15 bases between them. The CDR3 consists of 15 residues. The CDR3 DNA sequence: TGTGCCAGCAGTTTCCCCTCAGGGGTTGAAGATACGCAGTATTTT. It translates to CASSFPSGVEDTQYF.

The chain has TRBV6-6 and TRBJ1-4, with 8 bases that match TRBD1. The CDR3 length is 12 residues. The germline V gene encodes CDR1 MNHNY and CDR2 SVGAGI (reference sequence). The V and J ends lost 6 bases and 7 bases, in that order; junction bases with no gene match: 1. CDR3 in amino acids: CASRGTGEKLFF. DNA for the CDR3: TGTGCCAGCAGAGGGACAGGTGAAAAACTGTTTTTT.

The chain uses TRBV11-3 and TRBJ2-1; TRBD1 matches 8 bases. With 3 bases clipped from V and 5 bases from J, the junction kept 6 bases outside the gene matches. Looked up from germline, CDR1 is SGHNT and CDR2 is YENEEA. The CDR3 consists of 15 residues. The CDR3 is CASSFSGGANNEQFF. The CDR3 DNA follows: TGTGCCAGCAGCTTCTCAGGGGGCGCCAACAATGAGCAGTTCTTC.